This T cell receptor (beta chain) comes out of a study of T cell repertoires in cytomegalovirus infection. The CDR3 contains 16 residues. Looked up from germline, CDR1 is KGHSH and CDR2 is LQKENI. The V and J ends lost 2 bases and 4 bases respectively, with 17 bases between them. From the reads, TCRdb called clonotypes with MiXCR, one entry per CDR3 protein. Of around 300,000 distinct CDR3 sequences listed, over 7.5% are singletons. This TCR came from a human donor in good health (CMV status not recorded). Some clones in this sample may be carry-over from other donors' samples. V usage is TRBV18 and J usage is TRBJ1-1, with D possibly being TRBD1 (6 bases). Sequenced material: PBMCs. The DNA of the CDR3 is TGTGCCAGCTCACCAGTTACAGGGAATGGTGGCACTGAAGCTTTCTTT. Translated, it gives CASSPVTGNGGTEAFF.